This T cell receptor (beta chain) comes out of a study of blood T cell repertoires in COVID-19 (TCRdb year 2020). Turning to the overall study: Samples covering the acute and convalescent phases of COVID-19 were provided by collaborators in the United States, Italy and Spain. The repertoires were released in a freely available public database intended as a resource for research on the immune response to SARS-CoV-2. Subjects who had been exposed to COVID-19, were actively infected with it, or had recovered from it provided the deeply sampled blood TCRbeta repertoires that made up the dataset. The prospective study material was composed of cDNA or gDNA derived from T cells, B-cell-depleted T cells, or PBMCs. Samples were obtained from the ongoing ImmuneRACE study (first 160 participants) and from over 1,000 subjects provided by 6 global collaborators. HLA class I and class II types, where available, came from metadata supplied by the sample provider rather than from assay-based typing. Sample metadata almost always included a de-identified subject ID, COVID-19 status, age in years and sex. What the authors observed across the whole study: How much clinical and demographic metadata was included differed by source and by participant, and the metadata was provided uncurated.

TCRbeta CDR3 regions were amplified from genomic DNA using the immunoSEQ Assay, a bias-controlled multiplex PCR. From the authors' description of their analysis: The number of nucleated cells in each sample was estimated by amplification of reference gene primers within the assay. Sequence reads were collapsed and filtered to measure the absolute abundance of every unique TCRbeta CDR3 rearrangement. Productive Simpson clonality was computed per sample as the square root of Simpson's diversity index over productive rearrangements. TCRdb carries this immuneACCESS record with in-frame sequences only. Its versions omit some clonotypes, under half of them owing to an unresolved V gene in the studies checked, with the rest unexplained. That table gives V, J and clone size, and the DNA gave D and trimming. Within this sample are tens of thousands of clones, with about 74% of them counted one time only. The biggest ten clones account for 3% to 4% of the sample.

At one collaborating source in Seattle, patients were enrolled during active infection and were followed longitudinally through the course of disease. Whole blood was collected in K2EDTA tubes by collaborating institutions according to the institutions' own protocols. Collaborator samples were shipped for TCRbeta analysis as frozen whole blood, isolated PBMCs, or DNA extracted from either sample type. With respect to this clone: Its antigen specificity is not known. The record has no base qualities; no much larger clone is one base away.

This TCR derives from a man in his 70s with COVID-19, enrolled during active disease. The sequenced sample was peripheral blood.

The CDR3 reads CASSLRRSQTQYF. The sequenced DNA: TGTGCCAGCAGTTTGAGGAGGAGTCAGACCCAGTACTTC. The V and J genes are TRBV28 and TRBJ2-5, and TRBD2 may be the D gene, going by 5 matching bases. V sheds 3 bases and J sheds 6 bases, leaving 11 bases between their ends. Counted from cysteine to phenylalanine, this CDR3 has 13 amino acids. CDR3 DNA only is kept here, 39 bases in frame from base 1. Via the germline V gene, CDR1 is MDHEN and CDR2 SYDVKM.